This T cell receptor beta chain is from a study of cytomegalovirus exposure and HLA in healthy donors. The CDR3 is 12 residues long. Trimming cost V 6 bases and J 1 base, with 7 bases left between them. In germline, CDR1 is MNHEY, CDR2 SMNVEV (reference sequence). Regarding the study as a whole: Later analysis placed DRB1 highest and HLA-C lowest in TCR association rates, which differed by HLA locus. Most of the TCR beta V segments (in an earlier analysis) were productive either about 87% or about 30% of the time. The study assumed roughly uniform donor sequencing depth for presence/absence analyses.

Concerning this clone itself: Its antigen is as yet unknown.

Primers: 60 Vbeta forward and 13 Jbeta reverse. As processed by the authors: Later reanalysis found 80 million or so unique TCR beta chains, about 11 million of them shared. Assay: immunoSEQ multiplex PCR; the TCRdb copy retains only in-frame clones and omits some. Clone size and the V and J calls come from that table; the DNA yielded D and trimming. The sample has just under 95,000 clones; over 70% are singletons. The chain employs TRBV27 and TRBJ2-7; D remains ambiguous. This sequence was found in a girl aged 2 to 9 in good health and CMV-seropositive. The sequenced sample consisted of PBMCs. The CDR3: CASRGISYEQYF. The CDR3, as DNA: TGTGCCAGCAGGGGCATTTCCTACGAGCAGTACTTC.